Presented here are 18 T cell receptor beta chains from one specimen sequenced in a study of CD8 T cells in ankylosing spondylitis. TCRdb fed the 5' RACE reads into MiXCR, producing one record per CDR3 protein. The repertoire has under 450,000 distinct CDR3 sequences, roughly 22% of them found once; the top ten carry around 14%. The sequencing input was blood, either unsorted or a sorted T cell fraction (not recorded which). Receptors were obtained from a male donor with ankylosing spondylitis or in good health (not recorded which).

The sample holds a few counts of this clonotype. The chain employs TRBV29-1 and TRBJ2-7; 10 bases are a match to TRBD2. With 0 bases clipped from V and 4 bases from J, the junction kept 6 bases outside the gene matches. The germline V gene has CDR1 SQVTM and CDR2 ANQGSEA. The CDR3 length is 15 residues. CDR3 sequence reads: CSVEDGIAGGYEQYF. The CDR3 DNA reads as TGCAGCGTTGAAGACGGGATAGCGGGAGGTTACGAGCAGTACTTC.

This clonotype was recorded a few times. The rearrangement links TRBV7-9 to TRBJ2-7; D unclear. CDR3 length equals 12 residues. Germline CDR1 SEHNR, CDR2 FQNEAQ (reference sequence). The ends were cut back, 7 bases at V and 6 bases at J, with 13 bases in the middle. The DNA of the CDR3 is TGTGCCAGCACCATCCCCCCGACCGAGCAGTACTTC. It is translated as CASTIPPTEQYF. Together with reference TRBV7-9 and TRBJ2-7, the CDR3 gives the full variable domain: DTGVSQNPRHKITKRGQNVTFRCDPISEHNRLYWYRQTLGQGPEFLTYFQNEAQLEKSRLLSDRFSAERPKGSFSTLEIQRTEQGDSAMYLCASTIPPTEQYFGPGTRLTVT.

This sequence joins TRBV21-1 and TRBJ2-3. TRBV21-1 is classified as a pseudogene. This CDR3 has 12 amino acids. In DNA, the CDR3 is TGTGCCAGCAGCTTGGGGATAGATACGCAGTATTTT. It encodes CASSLGIDTQYF.

The chain combines TRBV9 with TRBJ2-1, with D perhaps matching TRBD2 (7 bases). This CDR3 spans 16 amino acids. Germline V gene sequence: CDR1 SGDLS, CDR2 YYNGEE. Deletions cut 3 bases from V and 7 bases from J, with 20 bases between. CDR3 bases: TGTGCCAGCAGCGCTATGGGGGGGGGGCCCTCAAATGAGCAGTTCTTC. It is translated as CASSAMGGGPSNEQFF.

The chain carries TRBV24-1 and TRBJ2-2; D is perhaps TRBD1 or TRBD2 (5 bases each). The germline gives CDR1 KGHDR, CDR2 SFDVKD. Trimming took 7 bases from V and 7 from J, leaving 12 bases between them. The CDR3 runs 13 residues. CDR3 residues: CATRGDAIGELFF. CDR3 sequence (DNA): TGTGCCACCAGAGGGGACGCCATCGGGGAGCTGTTTTTT.

The table lists this clonotype with many counts. The genes are TRBV6-4 and TRBJ1-6; no reliable D call. The V end lost 3 bases, the J end lost 7 bases, and 13 bases lay between the germline ends. The CDR3 spans 15 residues. Germline CDR1 is MRHNA and CDR2 is SNTAGT. This chain's CDR3 is CASSEFGGSNSPLHF. For the CDR3, the DNA is TGTGCCAGCAGTGAATTTGGAGGGTCCAATTCACCCCTCCACTTT.

This clonotype was seen more than once but under ten times. The V and J genes are TRBV2 and TRBJ2-5; TRBD2 aligns across 7 bases. CDR1 SNHLY and CDR2 FYNNEI come from the germline V gene. V lost 6 bases and J lost 1; bases outside the gene matches: 14. There are 17 residues in the CDR3. The CDR3 sequence: CASRLWAGVTSQETQYF. CDR3 DNA: TGTGCCAGCAGGCTCTGGGCGGGGGTGACCTCCCAAGAGACCCAGTACTTC.

This chain connects TRBV7-8 to TRBJ2-1; no clear D. CDR1 and CDR2 from the germline V gene are SGHVS and FQNEAQ. V lost 5 bases, J lost 10 bases, and 9 bases lay in between. The CDR3 covers 11 residues. CDR3 amino acids: CASSGPGEQFF. The CDR3 coding sequence is TGTGCCAGCAGCGGGCCTGGAGAGCAGTTCTTC.

There are a few counts of this clonotype. The chain has TRBV12-3 or TRBV12-4 and TRBJ1-2; no firm D call. The length of the CDR3 is 16 residues. V shed 5 bases and J shed 1 base, with 17 bases lying between them. The CDR3 DNA reads as TGTGCCAGCAGTCCCTCCCGGGCAGGCCTTAACTATGGCTACACCTTC. This gives the protein CASSPSRAGLNYGYTF.

This clonotype was found a few times. This chain uses TRBV3-1 with TRBJ2-7, with 8 positions matching TRBD1. The germline V gene encodes CDR1 LGHDT and CDR2 YNNKEL (reference sequence). Germline trimming cut 3 bases from V and 3 bases from J; bases unmatched to any gene: 1. CDR3 size: 13 residues. CDR3 coding DNA: TGTGCCAGCAGCCACGACAGGGGCTACGAGCAGTACTTC. Its protein is CASSHDRGYEQYF.

In its sample, this clonotype was seen many times. The V and J genes are TRBV12-3 or TRBV12-4 and TRBJ2-7, with D unclear. The CDR3 runs to 12 residues. Deletions cut 6 bases from V and 2 bases from J, with 8 bases between. DNA of the CDR3: TGTGCCAGCAGCTTAAACACCTACGAGCAGTACTTC. This codes for CASSLNTYEQYF.

The chain links TRBV21-1 to TRBJ2-7. TRBV21-1 counts as a pseudogene. There are 16 residues in the CDR3. The CDR3 sequence is CASSKALNTTTYEQYF. As DNA, the CDR3 is TGTGCCAGCAGCAAGGCATTGAATACAACCACCTACGAGCAGTACTTC.

In its sample, this clonotype was seen a few times. The genes are TRBV20-1 and TRBJ1-1; D may be TRBD1 (6 bases). V lost 2 bases, J lost 1 base, and 8 bases lay in between. This CDR3 has 13 residues. Looked up from germline, CDR1 is DFQATT and CDR2 is SNEGSKA (reference sequence). The CDR3 nucleotides are TGCAGTGCTAGAACAGGGTCGAACACTGAAGCTTTCTTT. Protein product: CSARTGSNTEAFF.

There are a few counts of this clonotype. This sequence joins TRBV29-1 and TRBJ1-1; D might be TRBD1 (6 bases). V was trimmed by 8 bases and J by 3 bases, leaving 13 bases between them. The CDR3 is 12 amino acids. Germline CDR1 reads SQVTM; CDR2 reads ANQGSEA. The CDR3 sequence: CSTWGQDTEAFF. The CDR3 region has the DNA TGCAGCACCTGGGGGCAGGACACTGAAGCTTTCTTT. Together with reference TRBV29-1 and TRBJ1-1, the CDR3 gives the full variable domain: SAVISQKPSRDICQRGTSLTIQCQVDSQVTMMFWYRQQPGQSLTLIATANQGSEATYESGFVIDKFPISRPNLTFSTLTVSNMSPEDSSIYLCSTWGQDTEAFFGQGTRLTVV.

The chain carries TRBV6-5 and TRBJ2-5, with D tentatively TRBD1 (7 bases). The V gene's germline CDR1 is MNHEY and CDR2 SVGAGI. The CDR3 runs to 16 residues. The V gene lost 1 base and the J gene lost 4 bases, with 16 bases spanning the gap. The CDR3 spells CASSYLRRGQGETQYF. The CDR3 region has the DNA TGTGCCAGCAGTTACTTGAGGAGGGGGCAGGGAGAGACCCAGTACTTC.

This chain joins TRBV3-1 and TRBJ2-5; TRBD1 aligns across 10 bases. The V gene end was trimmed by 2 bases and the J gene end by 3 bases; junction bases not matched to a gene: 6. The CDR3 sequence is 16 residues long. Germline V gene sequence: CDR1 LGHDT, CDR2 YNNKEL (reference sequence). The DNA for the CDR3 is TGTGCCAGCAGCCAACCGACAGGGGGCGCGGAAGAGACCCAGTACTTC. Translated: CASSQPTGGAEETQYF.

V and J are TRBV20-1 and TRBJ2-7; D is perhaps TRBD1 or TRBD2 (5 bases each). In germline, CDR1 is DFQATT, CDR2 SNEGSKA (reference sequence). The V gene lost 7 bases and the J gene lost 11 bases, with 15 bases spanning the gap. The CDR3 consists of 10 residues. In nucleotides, the CDR3 is TGCAGTGTTGTAGGGACCTCCGAGTACTTC. It codes for CSVVGTSEYF.

There are many counts of this clonotype. The chain joins TRBV18 to TRBJ2-1; TRBD2 agrees at 8 bases. This CDR3 has 14 amino acids. Germline V gene sequence: CDR1 KGHSH, CDR2 LQKENI. V trimming: 5 bases; J trimming: 2 bases; junction bases outside the gene matches: 2. CDR3 DNA sequence: TGTGCCAGCTCAACCGGGGGGGCCTACAATGAGCAGTTCTTC. Residues: CASSTGGAYNEQFF.